This entry concerns a single TCR beta chain. The sample is drawn from a study of PD-1 blockade in classical Hodgkin lymphoma. The CDR3 has 16 amino acids. Germline assignment: CDR1 SGHAT and CDR2 FQDESV (reference sequence). V lost 4 bases, J lost 1 base, and 8 bases stayed unmatched. Time point described: newly diagnosed, previously untreated cHL patient sample. Magnetic negative selection isolated CD8+ T cells from thawed PBMCs. Using immunoSEQ multiplex PCR, the repertoire was profiled, and TCRdb retains in-frame clones only, with some absent. The profile shows some 21,000 clones, approximately 87% of them singletons.

V is TRBV11-1 and J is TRBJ1-1; the match to TRBD1 covers 8 bases. Sequencing was performed on CD8+ T cells from blood. The sequence was collected from a human donor with classical Hodgkin lymphoma. CDR3 in amino acids: CASSSRPGTGNTEAFF. CDR3 coding DNA: TGTGCCAGCAGCTCAAGACCCGGGACAGGGAACACTGAAGCTTTCTTT.